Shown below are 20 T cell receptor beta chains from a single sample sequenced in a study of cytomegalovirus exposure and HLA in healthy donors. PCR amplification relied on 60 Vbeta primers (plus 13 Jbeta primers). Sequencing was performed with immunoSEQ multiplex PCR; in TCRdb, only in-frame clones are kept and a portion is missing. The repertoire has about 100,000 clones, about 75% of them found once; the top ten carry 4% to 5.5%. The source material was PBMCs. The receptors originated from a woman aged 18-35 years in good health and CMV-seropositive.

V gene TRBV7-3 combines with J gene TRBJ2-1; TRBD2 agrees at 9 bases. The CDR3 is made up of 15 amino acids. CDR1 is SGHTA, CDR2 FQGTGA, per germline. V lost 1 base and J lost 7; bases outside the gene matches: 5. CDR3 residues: CASSLIAGAPNEQFF. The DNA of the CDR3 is TGTGCCAGCAGCTTAATAGCGGGAGCGCCGAATGAGCAGTTCTTC.

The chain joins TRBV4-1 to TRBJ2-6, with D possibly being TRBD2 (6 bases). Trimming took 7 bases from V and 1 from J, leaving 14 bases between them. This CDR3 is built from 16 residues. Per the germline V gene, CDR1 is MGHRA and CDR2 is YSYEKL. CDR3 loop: CASTNPGGSGANVLTF. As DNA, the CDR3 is TGCGCCAGCACCAACCCTGGGGGGTCTGGGGCCAACGTCCTGACTTTC.

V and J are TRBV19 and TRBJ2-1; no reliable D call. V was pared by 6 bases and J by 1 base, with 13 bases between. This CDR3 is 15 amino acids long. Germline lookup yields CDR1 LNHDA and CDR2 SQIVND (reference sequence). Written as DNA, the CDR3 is TGTGCCAGTAGGTTTGCGGCCCTTTCCTACAATGAGCAGTTCTTC. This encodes CASRFAALSYNEQFF.

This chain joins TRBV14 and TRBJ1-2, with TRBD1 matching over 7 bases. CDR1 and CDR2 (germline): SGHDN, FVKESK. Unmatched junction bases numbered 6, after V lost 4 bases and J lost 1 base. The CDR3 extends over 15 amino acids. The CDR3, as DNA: TGTGCCAGCAGCCCGGACAGGATTTTTAACTATGGCTACACCTTC. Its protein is CASSPDRIFNYGYTF.

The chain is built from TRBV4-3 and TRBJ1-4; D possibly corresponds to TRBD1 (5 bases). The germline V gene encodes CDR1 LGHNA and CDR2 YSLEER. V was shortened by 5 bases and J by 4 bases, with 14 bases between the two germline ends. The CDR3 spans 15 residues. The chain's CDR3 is CASSLTAGLNEKLFF. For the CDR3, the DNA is TGCGCCAGCAGCTTAACCGCGGGACTTAATGAAAAACTGTTTTTT.

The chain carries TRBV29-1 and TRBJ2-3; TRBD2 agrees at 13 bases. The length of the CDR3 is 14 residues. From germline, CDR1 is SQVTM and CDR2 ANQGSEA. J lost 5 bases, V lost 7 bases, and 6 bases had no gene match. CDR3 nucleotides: TGCAGCGCCGGAAGACTAGCGGGAGGAGATACGCAGTATTTT. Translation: CSAGRLAGGDTQYF.

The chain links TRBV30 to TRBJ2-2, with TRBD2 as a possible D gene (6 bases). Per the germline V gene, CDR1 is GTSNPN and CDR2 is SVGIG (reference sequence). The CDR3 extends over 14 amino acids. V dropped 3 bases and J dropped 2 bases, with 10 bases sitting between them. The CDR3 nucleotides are TGTGCCTGGAGGGGACTTTTAAACACCGGGGAGCTGTTTTTT. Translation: CAWRGLLNTGELFF.

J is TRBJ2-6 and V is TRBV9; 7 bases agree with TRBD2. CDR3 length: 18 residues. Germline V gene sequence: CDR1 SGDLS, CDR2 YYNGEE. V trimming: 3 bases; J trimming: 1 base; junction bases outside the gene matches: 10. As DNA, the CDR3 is TGTGCCAGCAGCGGGGGGACTAAGCTTATTTCTGGGGCCAACGTCCTGACTTTC. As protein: CASSGGTKLISGANVLTF.

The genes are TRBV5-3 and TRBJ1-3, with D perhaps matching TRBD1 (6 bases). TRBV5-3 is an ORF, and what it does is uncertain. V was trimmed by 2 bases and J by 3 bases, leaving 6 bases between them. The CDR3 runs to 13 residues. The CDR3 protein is CARSLQGGNTIYF. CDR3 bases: TGTGCCAGAAGCTTACAGGGTGGAAACACCATATATTTT.

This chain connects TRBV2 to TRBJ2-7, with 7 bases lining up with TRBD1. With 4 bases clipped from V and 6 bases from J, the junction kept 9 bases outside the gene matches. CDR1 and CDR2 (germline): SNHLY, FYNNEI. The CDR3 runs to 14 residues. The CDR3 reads CASSAYPTGSEQYF. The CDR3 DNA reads TGTGCCAGCAGTGCCTACCCGACAGGGAGCGAGCAGTACTTC.

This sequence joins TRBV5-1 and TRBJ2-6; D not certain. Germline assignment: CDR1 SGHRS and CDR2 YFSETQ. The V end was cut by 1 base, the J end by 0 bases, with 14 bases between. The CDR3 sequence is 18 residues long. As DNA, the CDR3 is TGCGCCAGCAGCTTGTCTCCTTCGGTACTCTCTGGGGCCAACGTCCTGACTTTC. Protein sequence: CASSLSPSVLSGANVLTF.

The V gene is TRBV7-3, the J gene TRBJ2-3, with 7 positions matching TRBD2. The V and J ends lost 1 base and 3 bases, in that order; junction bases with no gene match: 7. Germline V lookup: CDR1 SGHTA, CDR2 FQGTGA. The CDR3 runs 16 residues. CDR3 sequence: CASSLKRGRATDTQYF. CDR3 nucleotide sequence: TGTGCCAGCAGCTTAAAGAGAGGGAGGGCTACAGATACGCAGTATTTT.

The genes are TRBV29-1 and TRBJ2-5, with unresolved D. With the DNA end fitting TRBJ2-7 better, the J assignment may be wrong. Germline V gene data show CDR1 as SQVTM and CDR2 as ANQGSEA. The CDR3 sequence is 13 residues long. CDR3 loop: CSVDSPTSYEQYF. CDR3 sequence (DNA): TGCAGCGTTGATTCCCCCACCTCCTACGAGCAGTACTTC.

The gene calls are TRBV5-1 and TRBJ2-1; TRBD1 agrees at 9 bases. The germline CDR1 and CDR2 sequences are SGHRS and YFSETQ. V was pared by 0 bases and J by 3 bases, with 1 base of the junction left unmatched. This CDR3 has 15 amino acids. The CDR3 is CASSLVGQGYNEQFF. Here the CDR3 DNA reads TGCGCCAGCAGCTTGGTGGGACAGGGCTACAATGAGCAGTTCTTC.

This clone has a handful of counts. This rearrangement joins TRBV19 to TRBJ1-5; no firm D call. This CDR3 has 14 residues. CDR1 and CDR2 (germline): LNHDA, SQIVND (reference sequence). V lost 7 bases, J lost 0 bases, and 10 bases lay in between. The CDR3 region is CASTAGPSNQPQHF. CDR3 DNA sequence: TGTGCCAGTACCGCGGGCCCTAGCAATCAGCCCCAGCATTTT.

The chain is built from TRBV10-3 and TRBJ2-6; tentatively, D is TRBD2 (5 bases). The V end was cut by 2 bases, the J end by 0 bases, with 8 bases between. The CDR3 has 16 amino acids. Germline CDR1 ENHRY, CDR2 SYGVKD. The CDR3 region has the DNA TGTGCCATCAGTGAGGCCGAGGGCTCTGGGGCCAACGTCCTGACTTTC. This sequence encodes CAISEAEGSGANVLTF.

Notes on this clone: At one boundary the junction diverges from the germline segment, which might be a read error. Written as DNA, the CDR3 is TGTACCAGCAGTTCCGAAGTAGGAGTTGGAGAGACCCAGTACTTC. Translating it yields CTSSSEVGVGETQYF. The chain couples TRBV27 to TRBJ2-5; D unclear. The CDR3 extends over 15 amino acids. CDR1 MNHEY and CDR2 SMNVEV come from the germline V gene (reference sequence).

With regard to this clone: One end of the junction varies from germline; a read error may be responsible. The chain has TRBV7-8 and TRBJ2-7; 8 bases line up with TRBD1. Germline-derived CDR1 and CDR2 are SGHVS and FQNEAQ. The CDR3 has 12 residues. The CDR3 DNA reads TGTGCCAGCAGCCTAGACAGGGGCCACCCGCACTTC. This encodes CASSLDRGHPHF.

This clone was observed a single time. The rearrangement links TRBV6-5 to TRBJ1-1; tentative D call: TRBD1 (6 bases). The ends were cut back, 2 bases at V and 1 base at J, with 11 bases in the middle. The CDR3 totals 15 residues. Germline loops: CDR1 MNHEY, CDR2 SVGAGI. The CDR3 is CASSYGDRRNTEAFF. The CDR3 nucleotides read TGTGCCAGCAGTTACGGCGACAGGAGGAACACTGAAGCTTTCTTT.

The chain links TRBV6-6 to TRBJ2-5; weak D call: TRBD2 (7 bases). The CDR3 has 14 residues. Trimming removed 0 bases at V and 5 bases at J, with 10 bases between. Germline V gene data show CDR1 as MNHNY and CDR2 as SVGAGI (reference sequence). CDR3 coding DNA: TGTGCCAGCAGTTACTCGGGGGGGCGGGAGACCCAGTACTTC. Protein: CASSYSGGRETQYF.